This paragraph covers one T cell receptor beta chain sequence. Its antigen remains unidentified. These donors, healthy bone marrow donors, were studied. The germline CDR1 and CDR2 sequences are MDHEN and SYDVKM. The V gene lost 6 bases and the J gene lost 8 bases, with 20 bases spanning the gap. The CDR3 runs to 15 residues. The sample originates from a study of cytomegalovirus exposure and HLA in healthy donors. Study-wide results and caveats: Researchers reported in a later analysis that common viral pathogens appeared linked to several top clusters.

The PCR had 60 Vbeta and 13 Jbeta primers. Libraries were prepared by immunoSEQ multiplex PCR; TCRdb keeps only in-frame clonotypes and omits some of them. The data contain about 67,000 clones, around 89% of them seen just once; the ten biggest clones take up around 10%. The sample comprised PBMCs. This sequence joins TRBV28 and TRBJ2-1, with a tentative D call TRBD2 (5 bases). This sequence originates from a woman under 40 in good health and CMV-seropositive. The DNA for the CDR3 is TGTGCCAGCAGCGACGGGTCAACTGCCGGGGATGAGCAGTTCTTC. This sequence encodes CASSDGSTAGDEQFF. Based on the CDR3 plus reference TRBV28 and TRBJ2-1, the full variable domain is DVKVTQSSRYLVKRTGEKVFLECVQDMDHENMFWYRQDPGLGLRLIYFSYDVKMKEKGDIPEGYSVSREKKERFSLILESASTNQTSMYLCASSDGSTAGDEQFFGPGTRLTVL.